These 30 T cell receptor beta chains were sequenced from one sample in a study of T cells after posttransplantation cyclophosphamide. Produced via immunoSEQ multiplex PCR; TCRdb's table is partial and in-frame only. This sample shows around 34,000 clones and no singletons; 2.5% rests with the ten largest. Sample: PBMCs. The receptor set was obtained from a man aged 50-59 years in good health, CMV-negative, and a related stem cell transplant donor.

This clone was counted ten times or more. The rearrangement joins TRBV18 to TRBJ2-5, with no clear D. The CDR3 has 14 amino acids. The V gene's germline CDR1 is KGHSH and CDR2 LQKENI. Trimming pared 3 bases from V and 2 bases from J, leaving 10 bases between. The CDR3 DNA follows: TGTGCCAGCTCACCTGGGCTCTTACAAGAGACCCAGTACTTC. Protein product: CASSPGLLQETQYF.

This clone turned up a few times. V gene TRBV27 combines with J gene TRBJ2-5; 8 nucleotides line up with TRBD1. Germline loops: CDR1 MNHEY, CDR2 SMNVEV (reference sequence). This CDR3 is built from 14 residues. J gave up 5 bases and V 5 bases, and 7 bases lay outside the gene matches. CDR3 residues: CASSTRTGLETQYF. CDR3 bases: TGTGCCAGCAGTACCCGGACAGGGTTGGAGACCCAGTACTTC.

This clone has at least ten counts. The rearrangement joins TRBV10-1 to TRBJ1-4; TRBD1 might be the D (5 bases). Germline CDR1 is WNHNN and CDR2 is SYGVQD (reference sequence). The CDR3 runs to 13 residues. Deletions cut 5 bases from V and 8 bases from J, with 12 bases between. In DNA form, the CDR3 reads TGCGCCAGCAGTCGGGGGGTCGGAGAAAAACTGTTTTTT. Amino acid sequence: CASSRGVGEKLFF.

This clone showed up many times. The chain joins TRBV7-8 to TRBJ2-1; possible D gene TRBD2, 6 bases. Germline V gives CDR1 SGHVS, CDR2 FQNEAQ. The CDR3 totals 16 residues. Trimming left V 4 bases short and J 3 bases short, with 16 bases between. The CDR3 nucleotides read TGTGCCAGCAGCTACCGCCGGGACTTTCACTACAATGAGCAGTTCTTC. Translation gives CASSYRRDFHYNEQFF.

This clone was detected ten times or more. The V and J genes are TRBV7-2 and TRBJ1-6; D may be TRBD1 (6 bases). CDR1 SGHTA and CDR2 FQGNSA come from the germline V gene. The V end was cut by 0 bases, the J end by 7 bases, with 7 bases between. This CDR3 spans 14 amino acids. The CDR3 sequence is CASSLAQGNSPLHF. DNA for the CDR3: TGTGCCAGCAGCTTAGCGCAGGGGAATTCACCCCTCCACTTT.

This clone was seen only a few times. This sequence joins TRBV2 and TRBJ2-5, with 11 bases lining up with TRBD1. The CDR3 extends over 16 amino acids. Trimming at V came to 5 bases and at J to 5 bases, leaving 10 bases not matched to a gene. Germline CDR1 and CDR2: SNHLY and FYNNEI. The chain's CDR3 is CASSRRTGGGGETQYF. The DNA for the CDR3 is TGTGCCAGCAGTCGGAGGACAGGGGGCGGTGGGGAGACCCAGTACTTC.

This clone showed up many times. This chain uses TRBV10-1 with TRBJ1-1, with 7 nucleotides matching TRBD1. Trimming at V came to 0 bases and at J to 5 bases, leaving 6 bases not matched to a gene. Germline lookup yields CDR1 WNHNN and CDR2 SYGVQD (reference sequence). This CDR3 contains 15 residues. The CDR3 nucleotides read TGCGCCAGCAGTGAGTCGACAGGGTTCGGGACTGAAGCTTTCTTT. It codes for CASSESTGFGTEAFF.

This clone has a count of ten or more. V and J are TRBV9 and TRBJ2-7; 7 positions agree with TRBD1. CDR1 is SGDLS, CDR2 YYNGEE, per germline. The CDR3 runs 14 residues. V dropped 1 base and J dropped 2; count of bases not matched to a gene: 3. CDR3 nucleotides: TGTGCCAGCAGCGTAACAGGGGACCCCTACGAGCAGTACTTC. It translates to CASSVTGDPYEQYF.

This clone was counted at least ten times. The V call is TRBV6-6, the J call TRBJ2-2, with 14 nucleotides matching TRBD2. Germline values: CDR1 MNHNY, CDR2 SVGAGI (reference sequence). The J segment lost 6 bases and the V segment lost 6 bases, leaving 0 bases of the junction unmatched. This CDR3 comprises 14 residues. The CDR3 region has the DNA TGTGCCAGCAGGACTAGCGGGGGGGCCGGGGAGCTGTTTTTT. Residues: CASRTSGGAGELFF.

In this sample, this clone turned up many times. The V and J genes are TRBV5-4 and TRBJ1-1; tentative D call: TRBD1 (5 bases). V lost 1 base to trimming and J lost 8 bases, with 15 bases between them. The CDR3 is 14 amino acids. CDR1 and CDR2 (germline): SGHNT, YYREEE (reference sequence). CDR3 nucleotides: TGTGCCAGCAGCTTGTGGCAGGGTGAAGGGGAAGCTTTCTTT. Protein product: CASSLWQGEGEAFF.

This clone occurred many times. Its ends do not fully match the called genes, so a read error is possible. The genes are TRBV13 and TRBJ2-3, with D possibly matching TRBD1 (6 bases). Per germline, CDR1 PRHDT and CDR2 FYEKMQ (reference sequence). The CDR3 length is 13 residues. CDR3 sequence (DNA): TGTGCCAGCAGCATAGGGACAACCGATACGCAGTATTTT. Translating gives CASSIGTTDTQYF.

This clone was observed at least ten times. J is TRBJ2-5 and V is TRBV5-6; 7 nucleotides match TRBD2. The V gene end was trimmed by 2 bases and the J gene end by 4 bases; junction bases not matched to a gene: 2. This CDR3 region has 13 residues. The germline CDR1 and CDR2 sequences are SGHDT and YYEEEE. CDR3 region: CASSFRLAETQYF. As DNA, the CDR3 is TGTGCCAGCAGCTTTCGACTAGCAGAGACCCAGTACTTC.

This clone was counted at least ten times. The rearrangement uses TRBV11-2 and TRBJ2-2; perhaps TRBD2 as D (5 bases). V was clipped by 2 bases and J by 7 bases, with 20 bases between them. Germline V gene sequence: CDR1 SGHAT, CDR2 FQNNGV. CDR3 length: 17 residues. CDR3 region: CASSLLVQRIIHGELFF. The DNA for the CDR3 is TGTGCCAGCAGCTTACTAGTCCAGCGGATCATACACGGGGAGCTGTTTTTT.

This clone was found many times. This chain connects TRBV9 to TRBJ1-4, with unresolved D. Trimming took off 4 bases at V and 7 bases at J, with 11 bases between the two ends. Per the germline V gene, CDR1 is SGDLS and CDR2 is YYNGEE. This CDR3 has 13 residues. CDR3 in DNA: TGTGCCAGCAGCCCAAGCCCAGGTGAAAAACTGTTTTTT. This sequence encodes CASSPSPGEKLFF.

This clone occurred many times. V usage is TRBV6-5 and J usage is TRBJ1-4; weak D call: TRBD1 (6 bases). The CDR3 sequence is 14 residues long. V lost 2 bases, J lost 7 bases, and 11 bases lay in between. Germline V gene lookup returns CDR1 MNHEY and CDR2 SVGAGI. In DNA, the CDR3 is TGTGCCAGCAGTTACCAACAGGGAGTTGAAAAACTGTTTTTT. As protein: CASSYQQGVEKLFF.

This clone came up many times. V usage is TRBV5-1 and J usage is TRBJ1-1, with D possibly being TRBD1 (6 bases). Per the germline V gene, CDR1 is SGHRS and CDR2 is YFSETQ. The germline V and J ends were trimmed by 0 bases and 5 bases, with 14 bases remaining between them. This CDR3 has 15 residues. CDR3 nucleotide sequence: TGCGCCAGCAGCTTGGAGGGGGAGGGTTGGACTGAAGCTTTCTTT. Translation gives CASSLEGEGWTEAFF.

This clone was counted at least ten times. Here the CDR3 reads CSVAPGTGPYGYTF. For the CDR3, the DNA is TGCAGCGTTGCCCCCGGGACAGGGCCCTATGGCTACACCTTC. This chain joins TRBV29-1 and TRBJ1-2; 9 bases fit TRBD1. Germline V lookup: CDR1 SQVTM, CDR2 ANQGSEA. The CDR3 is 14 amino acids. V trimming: 4 bases; J trimming: 4 bases; junction bases outside the gene matches: 7.

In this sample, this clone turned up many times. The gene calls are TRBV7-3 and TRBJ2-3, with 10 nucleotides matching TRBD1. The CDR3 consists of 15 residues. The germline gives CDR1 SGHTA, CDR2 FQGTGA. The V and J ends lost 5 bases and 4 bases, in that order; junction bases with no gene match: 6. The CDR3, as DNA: TGTGCCAGCAGCCCCTCGGGACAGGGGCCAGATACGCAGTATTTT. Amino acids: CASSPSGQGPDTQYF.

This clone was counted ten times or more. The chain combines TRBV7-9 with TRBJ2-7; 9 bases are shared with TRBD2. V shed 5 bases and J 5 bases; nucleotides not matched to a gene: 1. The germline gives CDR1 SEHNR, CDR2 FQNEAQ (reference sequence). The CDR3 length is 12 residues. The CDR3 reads CASSPSGDEQYF. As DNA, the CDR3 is TGTGCCAGCAGCCCTAGCGGGGACGAGCAGTACTTC.

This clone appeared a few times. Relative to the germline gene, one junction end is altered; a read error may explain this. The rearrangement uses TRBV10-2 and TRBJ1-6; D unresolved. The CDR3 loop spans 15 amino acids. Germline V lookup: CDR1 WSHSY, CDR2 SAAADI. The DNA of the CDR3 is TGCGCCAGCAGTGAACTCCGGGTTGATAATTCACCCCCCCACTTT. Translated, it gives CASSELRVDNSPPHF.

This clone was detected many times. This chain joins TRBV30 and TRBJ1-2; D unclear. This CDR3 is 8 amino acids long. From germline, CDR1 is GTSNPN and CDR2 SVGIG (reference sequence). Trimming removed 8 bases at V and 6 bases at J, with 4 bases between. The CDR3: CALNGYTF. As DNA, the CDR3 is TGTGCCCTAAATGGCTACACCTTC.

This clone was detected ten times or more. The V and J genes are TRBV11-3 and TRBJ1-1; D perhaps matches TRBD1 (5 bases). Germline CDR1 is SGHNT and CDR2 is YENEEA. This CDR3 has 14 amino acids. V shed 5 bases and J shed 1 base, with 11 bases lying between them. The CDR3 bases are TGTGCCAGCAGCCCACGGGGGGGGAACACTGAAGCTTTCTTT. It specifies CASSPRGGNTEAFF.

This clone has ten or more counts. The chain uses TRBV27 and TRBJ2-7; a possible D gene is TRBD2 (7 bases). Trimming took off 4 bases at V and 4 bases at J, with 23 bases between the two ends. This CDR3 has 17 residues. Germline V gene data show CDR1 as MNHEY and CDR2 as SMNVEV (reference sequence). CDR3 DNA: TGTGCCAGCAGTTCAGGGGCTGGCGGGAGTGGTGGATACGAGCAGTACTTC. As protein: CASSSGAGGSGGYEQYF.

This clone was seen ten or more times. This CDR3 reads CASRWGGVSTEAFF. In DNA form, the CDR3 reads TGCGCCAGCAGGTGGGGGGGAGTGAGCACTGAAGCTTTCTTT. J is TRBJ1-1 and V is TRBV5-1; weak D call: TRBD1 (5 bases). The V end lost 5 bases, the J end lost 4 bases, and 15 bases lay between the germline ends. Looked up from germline, CDR1 is SGHRS and CDR2 is YFSETQ. The CDR3 spans 14 residues.

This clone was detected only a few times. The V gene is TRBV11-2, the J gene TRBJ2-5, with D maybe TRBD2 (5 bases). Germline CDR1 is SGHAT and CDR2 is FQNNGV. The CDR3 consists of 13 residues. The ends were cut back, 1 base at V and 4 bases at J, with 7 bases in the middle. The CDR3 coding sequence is TGTGCCAGCAGCTTAGGAGGGTTAGAGACCCAGTACTTC. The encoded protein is CASSLGGLETQYF.

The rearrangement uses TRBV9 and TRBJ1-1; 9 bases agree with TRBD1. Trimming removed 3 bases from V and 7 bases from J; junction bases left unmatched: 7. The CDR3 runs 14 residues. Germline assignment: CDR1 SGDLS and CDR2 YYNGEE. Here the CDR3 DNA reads TGTGCCAGCAGCGCCCGGGACAGGGCTAGTGAAGCTTTCTTT. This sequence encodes CASSARDRASEAFF.

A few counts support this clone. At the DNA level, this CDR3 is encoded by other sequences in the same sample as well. The CDR3 DNA is TGTGCCAGCAGAAAAGGGGGGGTCAACAATGAGCAGTTCTTC. Translation: CASRKGGVNNEQFF. The rearrangement uses TRBV27 and TRBJ2-1; tentatively, D is TRBD2 (7 bases). The CDR3 sequence is 14 residues long. Trimming left V 6 bases short and J 5 bases short, with 14 bases between. CDR1 is MNHEY and CDR2 is SMNVEV in the germline V gene (reference sequence).

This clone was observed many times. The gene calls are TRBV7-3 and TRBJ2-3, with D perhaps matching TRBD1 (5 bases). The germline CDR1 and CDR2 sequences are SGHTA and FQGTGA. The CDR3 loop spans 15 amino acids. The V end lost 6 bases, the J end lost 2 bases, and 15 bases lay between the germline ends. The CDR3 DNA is TGTGCCAGCAGTACAGGCTTCCCAAACACAGATACGCAGTATTTT. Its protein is CASSTGFPNTDTQYF.

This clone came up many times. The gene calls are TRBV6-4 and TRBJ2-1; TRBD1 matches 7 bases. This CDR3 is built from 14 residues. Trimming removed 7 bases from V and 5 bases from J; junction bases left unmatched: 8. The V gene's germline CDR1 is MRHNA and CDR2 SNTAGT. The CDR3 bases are TGTGCCAGCAACCGGGACAGCTACGACAATGAGCAGTTCTTC. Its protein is CASNRDSYDNEQFF.

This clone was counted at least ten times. CDR3 coding DNA: TGTGCCAGCAGCTTGCGCGGCGAGCAGTACTTC. Translating gives CASSLRGEQYF. This chain links TRBV5-4 with TRBJ2-7; D is uncertain. This CDR3 spans 11 amino acids. The V end was cut by 1 base, the J end by 6 bases, with 5 bases between. Per the germline V gene, CDR1 is SGHNT and CDR2 is YYREEE (reference sequence).